This T cell receptor (beta chain) was sequenced for a study of blood T cell repertoires in COVID-19. Study as a whole: Whether acute or convalescent, the COVID-19 samples came from the United States, Italy and Spain. PBMCs, B-cell-depleted T cells, or T cells provided the cDNA or gDNA that made up the material.

This clone was detected once. Methods used by the authors: Reference gene primer amplification yielded estimated nucleated cell counts. The method was immunoSEQ multiplex PCR; TCRdb's version includes in-frame clones alone and lacks a portion of them. V and J calls and clone size are given by that table; D and trimming were obtained from the DNA. Of some 86,000 clones listed, over 70% are singletons. V was trimmed by 2 bases and J by 4 bases, leaving 8 bases between them. The germline V gene has CDR1 ENHRY and CDR2 SYGVKD. This CDR3 spans 14 amino acids. This sequence joins TRBV10-3 and TRBJ2-2, with D tentatively TRBD2 (5 bases). The origin of this receptor is a woman at least 80 years old with active or convalescent COVID-19. Sequencing was done on a sample of peripheral blood. CDR3 in amino acids: CAISERESTGELFF. The DNA of the CDR3 is TGTGCCATCAGTGAGAGGGAGAGCACCGGGGAGCTGTTTTTT.